This TCR beta chain was obtained from a study of radiotherapy plus CTLA-4 blockade in lung cancer. The protocol was immunoSEQ multiplex PCR, while the TCRdb copy is restricted to in-frame clones and leaves out a portion. The sample lists about 49,000 clones; approximately 85% were seen once. This CDR3 has 16 amino acids. The germline V and J ends were trimmed by 4 bases and 5 bases, with 18 bases remaining between them. Germline-derived CDR1 and CDR2 are SGHRS and YFSETQ. As concerns this clone: Its antigen is as yet unknown.

Notes on the study in general: Response, reportedly, was best predicted by interferon-beta along with early blood T cell clone dynamics.

The sequence was obtained from a human donor with non-small cell lung cancer whose response to radiotherapy plus ipilimumab could not be evaluated. This material consisted of peripheral blood, taken from a patient treated with radiotherapy plus ipilimumab. The chain employs TRBV5-1 and TRBJ2-2, with D possibly being TRBD1 (5 bases). The CDR3 DNA is TGCGCCAGCAGCCCAGTACAGGCGGCAGGGACCGGGGAGCTGTTTTTT. Encoded protein: CASSPVQAAGTGELFF. The whole variable domain, filled in from reference TRBV5-1 and TRBJ2-2, reads KAGVTQTPRYLIKTRGQQVTLSCSPISGHRSVSWYQQTPGQGLQFLFEYFSETQRNKGNFPGRFSGRQFSNSRSEMNVSTLELGDSALYLCASSPVQAAGTGELFFGEGSRLTVL.